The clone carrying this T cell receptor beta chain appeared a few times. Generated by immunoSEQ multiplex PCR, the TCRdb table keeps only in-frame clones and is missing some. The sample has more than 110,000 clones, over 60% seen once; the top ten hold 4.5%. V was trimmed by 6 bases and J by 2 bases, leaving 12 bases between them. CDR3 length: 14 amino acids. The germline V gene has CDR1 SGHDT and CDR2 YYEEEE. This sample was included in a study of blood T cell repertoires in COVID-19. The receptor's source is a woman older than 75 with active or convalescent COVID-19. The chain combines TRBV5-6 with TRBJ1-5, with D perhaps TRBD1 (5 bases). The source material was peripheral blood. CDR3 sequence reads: CASTNGGGNQPQHF. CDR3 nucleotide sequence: TGTGCCAGCACCAATGGAGGGGGCAATCAGCCCCAGCATTTT.